The 20 T cell receptor beta chains presented below share a single source sample, sequenced in a study of shared clonotypes between healthy human individuals. Generated by immunoSEQ multiplex PCR, the TCRdb table keeps only in-frame clones and is missing some. This table holds some 2 million clones, roughly 94% found once. Selected positively for CCR7 and CD45RO-negative, naive CD8 cells excluded terminally differentiated effector memory CD45RA+ cells. Sequencing was carried out using naive CD8+ T cells sorted from blood. These receptors were collected from a man between 18 and 35 years old in good health.

The CDR3 DNA reads as TGTGCCAGCAGTAAAGGGGTGAGCAGTATGGATGAGCAGTTCTTC. This sequence encodes CASSKGVSSMDEQFF. The chain recombines TRBV27 with TRBJ2-1; maybe TRBD1 (5 bases). V lost 5 bases to trimming and J lost 8 bases, with 19 bases between them. Germline V gene lookup returns CDR1 MNHEY and CDR2 SMNVEV (reference sequence). This CDR3 comprises 15 residues.

The chain combines TRBV6-5 with TRBJ2-7; D gene unclear. V was cut by 6 bases and J by 5 bases, with 11 bases left in between. This CDR3 has 12 amino acids. Looked up from germline, CDR1 is MNHEY and CDR2 is SVGAGI. CDR3 DNA sequence: TGTGCCAGCAGCCCCGGTAGGGACGAGCAGTACTTC. Translating it yields CASSPGRDEQYF.

The rearrangement joins TRBV28 to TRBJ2-1, with D uncertain. The CDR3 is 14 amino acids. The germline CDR1 and CDR2 sequences are MDHEN and SYDVKM. V lost 4 bases, J lost 4 bases, and 11 bases lay in between. CDR3 DNA: TGTGCCAGCAGTTCTGGAGCTCGGTACAATGAGCAGTTCTTC. This codes for CASSSGARYNEQFF.

V usage is TRBV7-3 and J usage is TRBJ2-7; 9 positions match TRBD1. CDR1 is SGHTA, CDR2 FQGTGA, per germline. CDR3 length: 16 amino acids. Germline trimming cut 5 bases from V and 5 bases from J; bases unmatched to any gene: 13. For the CDR3, the DNA is TGTGCCAGCAGCCCTCTCCCCTACGGGACAGGGAACGAGCAGTACTTC. Amino acid sequence: CASSPLPYGTGNEQYF.

This chain uses TRBV11-3 with TRBJ2-1; 8 nucleotides line up with TRBD2. The V and J ends lost 1 base and 8 bases, in that order; junction bases with no gene match: 7. Germline assignment: CDR1 SGHNT and CDR2 YENEEA. This CDR3 comprises 15 residues. The CDR3 DNA reads as TGTGCCAGCAGCTTAGTAGCGGGGAGGCCCCATGAGCAGTTCTTC. The encoded protein is CASSLVAGRPHEQFF. Complete variable domain (other parts from reference TRBV11-3 and TRBJ2-1): EAGVVQSPRYKIIEKKQPVAFWCNPISGHNTLYWYLQNLGQGPELLIRYENEEAVDDSQLPKDRFSAERLKGVDSTLKIQPAELGDSAVYLCASSLVAGRPHEQFFGPGTRLTVL.

The chain links TRBV6-5 to TRBJ1-2, with D possibly matching TRBD1 (6 bases). Deletions cut 0 bases from V and 4 bases from J, with 15 bases between. The CDR3 has 16 residues. From germline, CDR1 is MNHEY and CDR2 SVGAGI. DNA of the CDR3: TGTGCCAGCAGTTACTCGAAGGGGGAAGTAAGCTATGGCTACACCTTC. It specifies CASSYSKGEVSYGYTF.

This chain connects TRBV27 to TRBJ2-1; TRBD2 matches 9 bases. Germline V gene sequence: CDR1 MNHEY, CDR2 SMNVEV (reference sequence). This CDR3 has 15 residues. After removal of 5 bases from V and 5 bases from J, the junction contained 7 bases not matched to a gene. CDR3 DNA: TGTGCCAGCAGTCCCCTAGCGGGAACTAACAATGAGCAGTTCTTC. Translation: CASSPLAGTNNEQFF.

The V call is TRBV7-2, the J call TRBJ2-1; 12 nucleotides align to TRBD2. With 5 bases clipped from V and 8 bases from J, the junction kept 19 bases outside the gene matches. The germline V gene has CDR1 SGHTA and CDR2 FQGNSA. The CDR3 spans 19 residues. The DNA for the CDR3 is TGTGCCAGCAGCCCCCTGACCGGGGCTAGCGGGAGGGCGGGGGATGAGCAGTTCTTC. Its translation: CASSPLTGASGRAGDEQFF.

A remark on this clone: Other DNA sequences within the sample encode an identical CDR3. The genes are TRBV5-6 and TRBJ2-7, with a tentative D call TRBD1 (7 bases). V was pared by 0 bases and J by 6 bases, with 10 bases between. Per the germline V gene, CDR1 is SGHDT and CDR2 is YYEEEE. The CDR3 runs to 13 residues. The CDR3 sequence is CASSLGQGGEQYF. CDR3 DNA: TGTGCCAGCAGCTTGGGGCAGGGGGGCGAGCAGTACTTC. Filled out from reference TRBV5-6 and TRBJ2-7, the complete variable domain reads DAGVTQSPTHLIKTRGQQVTLRCSPKSGHDTVSWYQQALGQGPQFIFQYYEEEERQRGNFPDRFSGHQFPNYSSELNVNALLLGDSALYLCASSLGQGGEQYFGPGTRLTVT.

The V gene is TRBV27, the J gene TRBJ2-7; 9 nucleotides align to TRBD1. This CDR3 is built from 16 residues. Germline-derived CDR1 and CDR2 are MNHEY and SMNVEV (reference sequence). The V gene end was trimmed by 0 bases and the J gene end by 3 bases; junction bases not matched to a gene: 6. CDR3 bases: TGTGCCAGCAGTTTATCGGCCGGGACAGGGCACTACGAGCAGTACTTC. Translation: CASSLSAGTGHYEQYF.

This sequence joins TRBV11-2 and TRBJ2-3, with a tentative D call TRBD2 (5 bases). The CDR3 length is 16 residues. Looked up from germline, CDR1 is SGHAT and CDR2 is FQNNGV. V was trimmed by 1 base and J by 0 bases, leaving 11 bases between them. CDR3 sequence: CASSLGGRTSTDTQYF. DNA for the CDR3: TGTGCCAGCAGCTTAGGCGGCAGGACTAGCACAGATACGCAGTATTTT. Based on the CDR3 plus reference TRBV11-2 and TRBJ2-3, the full variable domain is EAGVAQSPRYKIIEKRQSVAFWCNPISGHATLYWYQQILGQGPKLLIQFQNNGVVDDSQLPKDRFSAERLKGVDSTLKIQPAKLEDSAVYLCASSLGGRTSTDTQYFGPGTRLTVL.

This chain uses TRBV5-4 with TRBJ2-7; 8 bases align to TRBD1. Per germline, CDR1 SGHNT and CDR2 YYREEE (reference sequence). CDR3 length equals 14 residues. J gave up 0 bases and V 4 bases, and 3 bases lay outside the gene matches. CDR3 DNA: TGTGCCAGCAGCATGGGACAGGTCTCCTACGAGCAGTACTTC. Translation gives CASSMGQVSYEQYF.

The CDR3 DNA reads TGTGCCTGGAGGGAAAGCCAGTACGAGCAGTACTTC. Translation: CAWRESQYEQYF. The V gene is TRBV30, the J gene TRBJ2-5; D is unclear. The closer fit of TRBJ2-7 to the DNA end suggests the J call may be wrong. CDR1 and CDR2 from the germline V gene are GTSNPN and SVGIG (reference sequence). The CDR3 spans 12 residues.

This clone was recorded a few times. V usage is TRBV19 and J usage is TRBJ1-5; TRBD1 matches 10 bases. CDR3 length: 14 residues. Per the germline V gene, CDR1 is LNHDA and CDR2 is SQIVND (reference sequence). After removal of 9 bases from V and 7 bases from J, the junction contained 9 bases not matched to a gene. CDR3 residues: CASVWTGGNQPQHF. The CDR3 coding sequence is TGTGCCAGCGTCTGGACAGGGGGGAACCAGCCCCAGCATTTT.

The CDR3 region is CAWSGGTSGAKGDTQYF. The CDR3, as DNA: TGTGCCTGGAGCGGAGGGACTAGCGGAGCGAAAGGGGATACGCAGTATTTT. This chain links TRBV30 with TRBJ2-3, with 11 bases matching TRBD2. CDR1 and CDR2 from the germline V gene are GTSNPN and SVGIG (reference sequence). Unmatched junction bases numbered 14, after V lost 3 bases and J lost 6 bases. This CDR3 spans 17 amino acids.

V and J are TRBV6-5 and TRBJ1-4; no clear D. Germline V lookup: CDR1 MNHEY, CDR2 SVGAGI. Trimming took 5 bases from V and 3 from J, leaving 10 bases between them. The CDR3 has 14 residues. For the CDR3, the DNA is TGTGCCAGCAGTCCGGACGGAGCTAATGAAAAACTGTTTTTT. It translates to CASSPDGANEKLFF.

For this clone: The same CDR3 can be traced to other DNA sequences in this sample. V gene TRBV13 combines with J gene TRBJ2-7; 11 bases map to TRBD2. Unmatched junction bases numbered 5, after V lost 4 bases and J lost 3 bases. Germline V lookup: CDR1 PRHDT, CDR2 FYEKMQ (reference sequence). The CDR3 loop spans 15 amino acids. CDR3 coding DNA: TGTGCCAGCAGCTCCCCAACTAGCGGGAGCTACGAGCAGTACTTC. This sequence encodes CASSSPTSGSYEQYF.

The rearrangement links TRBV11-2 to TRBJ2-7; 8 bases are a match to TRBD1. Germline-derived CDR1 and CDR2 are SGHAT and FQNNGV. With 6 bases clipped from V and 4 bases from J, the junction kept 5 bases outside the gene matches. The CDR3 sequence is 13 residues long. This chain's CDR3 is CASRGQEQYEQYF. For the CDR3, the DNA is TGTGCCAGCAGGGGACAGGAGCAGTACGAGCAGTACTTC.

The chain couples TRBV27 to TRBJ1-1; no clear D gene. This CDR3 region has 14 residues. Between the trimmed V and J ends, which lost 3 bases and 0 bases, there was a span of 8 bases. CDR1 MNHEY and CDR2 SMNVEV come from the germline V gene (reference sequence). The CDR3 sequence is CASSFVGLNTEAFF. The CDR3 DNA reads as TGTGCCAGCAGTTTTGTAGGGCTGAACACTGAAGCTTTCTTT.

The chain is built from TRBV6-1 and TRBJ2-3; the match to TRBD1 covers 10 bases. The CDR3 is 18 residues long. Germline CDR1 MNHNS, CDR2 SASEGT. Germline trimming cut 3 bases from V and 3 bases from J; bases unmatched to any gene: 12. CDR3 sequence (DNA): TGTGCCAGCAGTGATGAGGTTTGGGGACAGGGGTTGACAGATACGCAGTATTTT. This sequence encodes CASSDEVWGQGLTDTQYF.